The clone carrying this T cell receptor beta chain was found once. The data were obtained in a study of cytomegalovirus exposure and HLA in healthy donors. The study ran its PCR with 60 Vbeta and 13 Jbeta primers. The protocol was immunoSEQ multiplex PCR, while the TCRdb copy is restricted to in-frame clones and leaves out a portion. Among 180,000 or so clones listed, roughly 80% were seen once. This CDR3 contains 13 residues. With 6 bases clipped from V and 11 bases from J, the junction kept 11 bases outside the gene matches. Germline V lookup: CDR1 SNHLY, CDR2 FYNNEI. Sample: PBMCs. The TCR originated in a female donor in good health and CMV-seronegative. The chain couples TRBV2 to TRBJ1-2, with 8 bases matching TRBD1. This chain's CDR3 is CASSPGQGLWYTF. CDR3 bases: TGTGCCAGCAGCCCCGGACAGGGTCTATGGTACACCTTC.